The next 24 T cell receptor beta chains were all read from a single sample in a study of T cells in Graves' hyperthyroidism and ophthalmopathy. It was RNA transcripts that yielded the amplified TCR beta CDR3 regions. The HTBI primer set served for first-round RT-PCR of the TCR CDR3. TCRdb reprocessed the multiplex PCR reads with MiXCR, giving one entry per CDR3 protein. The sample holds 350,000 or so distinct CDR3 sequences, about 20% seen once. The sample taken for sequencing was blood. The receptors originated from a woman between 45 and 60 years old with Graves' hyperthyroidism.

This clonotype appeared a few times. The rearrangement joins TRBV12-3 or TRBV12-4 to TRBJ1-6; no reliable D call. The V end lost 0 bases, the J end lost 10 bases, and 16 bases lay between the germline ends. The CDR3 is 16 amino acids. CDR3 loop: CASSLAVVGSGSPLHF. The CDR3 region has the DNA TGTGCCAGCAGTTTAGCAGTCGTGGGAAGCGGCTCACCCCTCCACTTT.

This sequence joins TRBV3-1 and TRBJ2-5, with TRBD1 as a possible D gene (6 bases). The CDR3 extends over 16 amino acids. Germline V lookup: CDR1 LGHDT, CDR2 YNNKEL (reference sequence). V was cut by 8 bases and J by 7 bases, with 26 bases left in between. This CDR3 is CASSQNAPGAGATQYF. The CDR3 DNA follows: TGTGCCAGCTCGCAAAACGCGCCAGGGGCTGGAGCGACCCAGTACTTC.

This chain links TRBV5-5 with TRBJ2-7, with 10 bases identical to TRBD2. Trimming cost V 3 bases and J 6 bases; bases outside gene matches: 6. In germline, CDR1 is SGHKS, CDR2 YYEKEE (reference sequence). The CDR3 covers 14 residues. The CDR3 spells CASSYSGGASEQYV. The DNA of the CDR3 is TGTGCCAGCAGCTACAGCGGGGGGGCCTCCGAGCAGTACGTC.

There are a few counts of this clonotype. This sequence joins TRBV25-1 and TRBJ2-1, with unresolved D. V lost 2 bases and J 0 bases, leaving 8 bases between the germline ends. Germline V gives CDR1 MGHDK, CDR2 SYGVNS. CDR3 size: 15 residues. The CDR3 sequence: CASSESLSSYNEQFF. Here the CDR3 DNA reads TGTGCCAGCAGTGAAAGCCTAAGCTCCTACAATGAGCAGTTCTTC.

This clonotype was recorded many times. The chain combines TRBV18 with TRBJ1-5; 10 nucleotides line up with TRBD1. The length of the CDR3 is 16 residues. Germline CDR1 is KGHSH and CDR2 is LQKENI. J gave up 6 bases and V 1 base, and 6 bases lay outside the gene matches. CDR3 sequence: CASSPLSGTGVQPQHF. The CDR3 DNA reads TGTGCCAGCTCACCACTGTCCGGGACAGGGGTTCAGCCCCAGCATTTT.

The V call is TRBV12-3 or TRBV12-4, the J call TRBJ2-2; 8 bases match TRBD1. The V and J ends lost 6 bases and 2 bases, in that order; junction bases with no gene match: 8. The CDR3 sequence is 16 residues long. This chain's CDR3 is CASRQPDRGNTGELFF. The CDR3 DNA reads as TGTGCCAGCAGGCAACCCGACAGGGGAAACACCGGGGAGCTGTTTTTT.

The chain combines TRBV28 with TRBJ2-4; TRBD2 aligns across 8 bases. V gave up 5 bases and J gave up 3 bases; unmatched junction bases: 15. CDR1 is MDHEN and CDR2 is SYDVKM in the germline V gene. The CDR3 is 18 residues long. CDR3 in DNA: TGTGCCAGCAGTACCCTGGCGGGAGGTAAAGGAGGCAAAAACATTCAGTACTTC. Its protein is CASSTLAGGKGGKNIQYF.

This clonotype came up many times. V gene TRBV2 combines with J gene TRBJ1-3, with D hard to call. Trimming shortened V by 2 bases and J by 4 bases, and 6 bases separated the two germline ends. This CDR3 is 13 amino acids long. Germline V CDR1 and CDR2: SNHLY, FYNNEI. The CDR3 nucleotides read TGTGCCAGCAGTGAACAAGAGGGAAACACCATATATTTT. Its protein product is CASSEQEGNTIYF.

This sequence joins TRBV20-1 and TRBJ2-5; D is uncertain. This CDR3 contains 12 residues. CDR1 and CDR2 (germline): DFQATT, SNEGSKA (reference sequence). V was pared by 8 bases and J by 1 base, with 11 bases between. The CDR3 bases are TGCAGTTTACGACCGAGCCAAGAGACCCAGTACTTC. This codes for CSLRPSQETQYF.

This chain connects TRBV20-1 to TRBJ2-5, with a possible D match to TRBD1 (5 bases). The germline V gene encodes CDR1 DFQATT and CDR2 SNEGSKA (reference sequence). The V and J ends lost 6 bases and 5 bases respectively, with 13 bases between them. This CDR3 region has 12 residues. The CDR3 spells CSASRVGETQYF. Here the CDR3 DNA reads TGCAGTGCCAGCAGGGTCGGGGAGACCCAGTACTTC.

This clonotype was picked up many times. CDR3 protein: CASSTAGQGVETQYF. CDR3 nucleotides: TGTGCCAGCAGTACCGCGGGACAGGGGGTAGAGACCCAGTACTTC. The V gene is TRBV27, the J gene TRBJ2-5; 11 positions agree with TRBD1. The CDR3 has 15 residues. The ends lost 5 bases at V and 4 bases at J; junction bases unmatched: 6. From germline, CDR1 is MNHEY and CDR2 SMNVEV (reference sequence).

This clonotype has ten or more counts. The chain employs TRBV6-1 and TRBJ2-1; D remains ambiguous. With 8 bases removed from V and 9 bases from J, the gap between germline ends came to 11 bases. Germline V CDR1 and CDR2: MNHNS, SASEGT. The CDR3 totals 11 residues. CDR3 residues: CASGFDIEQFF. DNA of the CDR3: TGTGCCAGCGGGTTCGACATTGAGCAGTTCTTC.

J is TRBJ1-1 and V is TRBV4-1; TRBD1 might be the D (5 bases). This CDR3 contains 15 residues. The germline V and J ends were trimmed by 8 bases and 5 bases, with 21 bases remaining between them. Germline V gene lookup returns CDR1 MGHRA and CDR2 YSYEKL. CDR3 sequence: CASVLITGGGTEAFF. The DNA for the CDR3 is TGCGCCAGCGTCCTGATAACCGGGGGGGGAACTGAAGCTTTCTTT.

This clonotype was seen at least ten times. The gene calls are TRBV5-8 and TRBJ2-1; TRBD2 matches at 12 bases. The junction had 10 bases not matched to a gene; V was cut back by 0 bases and J by 6 bases. CDR1 and CDR2 from the germline V gene are SGHTS and YDEGEE. The CDR3 totals 18 residues. The CDR3 coding sequence is TGTGCCAGCAGCTTGGCTAGCGGGAGGGCCCATCTGCTCAATGAGCAGTTCTTC. Protein: CASSLASGRAHLLNEQFF.

The table lists this clonotype with a few counts. The chain combines TRBV5-1 with TRBJ2-3; 8 bases match TRBD2. The trim removed 1 base at V and 7 bases at J, leaving 8 bases unmatched. This CDR3 comprises 15 residues. CDR1 and CDR2 from the germline V gene are SGHRS and YFSETQ. The DNA for the CDR3 is TGCGCCAGCAGCTTGCTAGCGGGTGATAGTAATACGCAGTATTTT. Its translation: CASSLLAGDSNTQYF.

J is TRBJ1-1 and V is TRBV3-1; a possible D gene is TRBD1 (5 bases). Germline loops: CDR1 LGHDT, CDR2 YNNKEL (reference sequence). Trimming cost V 4 bases and J 1 base, with 13 bases left between them. CDR3 length equals 15 residues. In DNA, the CDR3 is TGTGCCAGCAGCCGGGGCATAACAGGGAACACTGAAGCTTTCTTT. Translated: CASSRGITGNTEAFF. Filled out from reference TRBV3-1 and TRBJ1-1, the complete variable domain reads DTAVSQTPKYLVTQMGNDKSIKCEQNLGHDTMYWYKQDSKKFLKIMFSYNNKELIINETVPNRFSPKSPDKAHLNLHINSLELGDSAVYFCASSRGITGNTEAFFGQGTRLTVV.

On this clonotype itself: Germline is not matched at one junction end, which may reflect a read error. The CDR3 region has the DNA TGTGCCAGCAGCAGACAGGGCGCAACTAATGAAAGACTGTTTTTT. Amino acids: CASSRQGATNERLFF. The V and J genes are TRBV12-3 or TRBV12-4 and TRBJ1-4, with 7 bases identical to TRBD1. The CDR3 is 15 amino acids.

This clonotype was found many times. The genes are TRBV2 and TRBJ2-7; 11 nucleotides align to TRBD2. Germline V gene lookup returns CDR1 SNHLY and CDR2 FYNNEI. CDR3 size: 15 residues. Unmatched junction bases numbered 6, after V lost 6 bases and J lost 2 bases. CDR3 sequence: CASRNGTSGTYEQYF. DNA for the CDR3: TGTGCCAGCAGGAACGGGACTAGCGGAACCTACGAGCAGTACTTC.

Many counts were recorded for this clonotype. V gene TRBV6-1 combines with J gene TRBJ2-1, with D hard to call. This CDR3 comprises 15 residues. V lost 2 bases, J lost 7 bases, and 15 bases lay in between. CDR1 and CDR2 from the germline V gene are MNHNS and SASEGT. The CDR3 loop is CASSESPFARNEQFF. CDR3 nucleotide sequence: TGTGCCAGCAGTGAAAGTCCATTCGCCCGGAATGAGCAGTTCTTC.

The chain employs TRBV27 and TRBJ1-1, with a weak D call TRBD1 (5 bases). Looked up from germline, CDR1 is MNHEY and CDR2 is SMNVEV (reference sequence). CDR3 length equals 13 residues. Deletions cut 3 bases from V and 5 bases from J, with 10 bases between. The CDR3 reads CASSLGVRTEAFF. CDR3 bases: TGTGCCAGCAGTTTGGGGGTGCGGACTGAAGCTTTCTTT.

This clonotype appeared a few times. The chain carries TRBV19 and TRBJ1-1; tentative D call: TRBD1 (6 bases). V lost 10 bases and J 2 bases, leaving 14 bases between the germline ends. Germline loops: CDR1 LNHDA, CDR2 SQIVND (reference sequence). The CDR3 length is 13 residues. The DNA of the CDR3 is TGTGCCACGGCGACAGGCATAAACACTGAAGCTTTCTTT. Its protein is CATATGINTEAFF. Looking up the rest from reference TRBV19 and TRBJ1-1 gives the full variable domain: DGGITQSPKYLFRKEGQNVTLSCEQNLNHDAMYWYRQDPGQGLRLIYYSQIVNDFQKGDIAEGYSVSREKKESFPLTVTSAQKNPTAFYLCATATGINTEAFFGQGTRLTVV.

This clonotype was found a few times. The genes are TRBV2 and TRBJ2-3, with unresolved D. This CDR3 spans 14 amino acids. The V and J ends lost 2 bases and 3 bases respectively, with 9 bases between them. Germline V gene sequence: CDR1 SNHLY, CDR2 FYNNEI. CDR3 bases: TGTGCCAGCAGTGAAATCCGAGTTACAGATACGCAGTATTTT. Its protein is CASSEIRVTDTQYF.

The V and J genes are TRBV2 and TRBJ2-3; D call uncertain. Germline-derived CDR1 and CDR2 are SNHLY and FYNNEI. This CDR3 comprises 15 residues. V lost 4 bases, J lost 1 base, and 12 bases lay in between. As DNA, the CDR3 is TGTGCCAGCAGTGTCGGAATAACGGGCACAGATACGCAGTATTTT. Translating gives CASSVGITGTDTQYF. The whole variable domain, remainder taken from reference TRBV2 and TRBJ2-3, is EPEVTQTPSHQVTQMGQEVILRCVPISNHLYFYWYRQILGQKVEFLVSFYNNEISEKSEIFDDQFSVERPDGSNFTLKIRSTKLEDSAMYFCASSVGITGTDTQYFGPGTRLTVL.

This clonotype has at least ten counts. The chain employs TRBV2 and TRBJ2-2, with 9 nucleotides matching TRBD1. This CDR3 has 17 residues. Germline values: CDR1 SNHLY, CDR2 FYNNEI. J gave up 6 bases and V 0 bases, and 8 bases lay outside the gene matches. CDR3 sequence (DNA): TGTGCCAGCAGTGAAGCGCTTGGGACAGGGATCCCCGGGGAGCTGTTTTTT. The encoded protein is CASSEALGTGIPGELFF.